The entry below gives a single T cell receptor (beta chain) sequence along with its context. The sample comes from a study of blood T cell repertoires in COVID-19. Overall study context: The United States, Italy and Spain supplied acute and convalescent COVID-19 samples.

Authors' methods: Amplification of reference gene primers provided the estimated nucleated cell counts. Profiling relied on immunoSEQ multiplex PCR, and the TCRdb table lists in-frame clones only, not all of them. Clone size and the V and J calls come from that table; the DNA yielded D and trimming. The repertoire holds roughly 45,000 clones, with about 77% as singletons. The ends lost 4 bases at V and 7 bases at J; junction bases unmatched: 8. The CDR3 extends over 14 amino acids. CDR1 and CDR2 (germline): SGHNT, YYREEE (reference sequence). V and J are TRBV5-4 and TRBJ2-5; TRBD2 matches at 9 bases. The sequenced sample consisted of peripheral blood. The source of this sequence is a woman in her 70s with acute or convalescent COVID-19. This chain's CDR3 is CASSPEVAGATQYF. Here the CDR3 DNA reads TGTGCCAGCAGCCCGGAGGTAGCGGGGGCGACCCAGTACTTC.